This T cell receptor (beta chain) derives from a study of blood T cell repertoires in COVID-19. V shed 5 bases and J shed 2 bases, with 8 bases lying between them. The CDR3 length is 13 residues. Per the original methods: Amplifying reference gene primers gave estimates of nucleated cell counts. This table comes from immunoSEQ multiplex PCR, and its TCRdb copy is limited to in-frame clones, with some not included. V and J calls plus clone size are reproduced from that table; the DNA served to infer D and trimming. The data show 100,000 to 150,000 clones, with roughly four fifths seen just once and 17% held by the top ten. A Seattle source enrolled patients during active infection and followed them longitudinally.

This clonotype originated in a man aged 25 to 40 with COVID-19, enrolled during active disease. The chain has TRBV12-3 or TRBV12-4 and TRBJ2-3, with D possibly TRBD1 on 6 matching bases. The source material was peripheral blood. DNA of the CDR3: TGTGCCAGCAGTGCAGGGGACACAGATACGCAGTATTTT. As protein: CASSAGDTDTQYF.